This TCR beta chain was recovered during a study of cytomegalovirus exposure and HLA in healthy donors. The germline gives CDR1 SNHLY, CDR2 FYNNEI. V lost 4 bases and J lost 5; bases outside the gene matches: 4. This CDR3 region has 15 residues. The data were produced by immunoSEQ multiplex PCR, yet TCRdb's version contains in-frame clones alone and is incomplete. The sample has about 360,000 clones; 70% to 90% are singletons. This sequence was found in a woman under 30 in good health and CMV-seronegative. The chain is built from TRBV2 and TRBJ2-5, with 13 bases lining up with TRBD2. Sequencing was performed on PBMCs. The CDR3 sequence: CASSAGTSGIETQYF. The CDR3 DNA sequence: TGTGCCAGCAGTGCCGGGACTAGCGGGATTGAGACCCAGTACTTC.